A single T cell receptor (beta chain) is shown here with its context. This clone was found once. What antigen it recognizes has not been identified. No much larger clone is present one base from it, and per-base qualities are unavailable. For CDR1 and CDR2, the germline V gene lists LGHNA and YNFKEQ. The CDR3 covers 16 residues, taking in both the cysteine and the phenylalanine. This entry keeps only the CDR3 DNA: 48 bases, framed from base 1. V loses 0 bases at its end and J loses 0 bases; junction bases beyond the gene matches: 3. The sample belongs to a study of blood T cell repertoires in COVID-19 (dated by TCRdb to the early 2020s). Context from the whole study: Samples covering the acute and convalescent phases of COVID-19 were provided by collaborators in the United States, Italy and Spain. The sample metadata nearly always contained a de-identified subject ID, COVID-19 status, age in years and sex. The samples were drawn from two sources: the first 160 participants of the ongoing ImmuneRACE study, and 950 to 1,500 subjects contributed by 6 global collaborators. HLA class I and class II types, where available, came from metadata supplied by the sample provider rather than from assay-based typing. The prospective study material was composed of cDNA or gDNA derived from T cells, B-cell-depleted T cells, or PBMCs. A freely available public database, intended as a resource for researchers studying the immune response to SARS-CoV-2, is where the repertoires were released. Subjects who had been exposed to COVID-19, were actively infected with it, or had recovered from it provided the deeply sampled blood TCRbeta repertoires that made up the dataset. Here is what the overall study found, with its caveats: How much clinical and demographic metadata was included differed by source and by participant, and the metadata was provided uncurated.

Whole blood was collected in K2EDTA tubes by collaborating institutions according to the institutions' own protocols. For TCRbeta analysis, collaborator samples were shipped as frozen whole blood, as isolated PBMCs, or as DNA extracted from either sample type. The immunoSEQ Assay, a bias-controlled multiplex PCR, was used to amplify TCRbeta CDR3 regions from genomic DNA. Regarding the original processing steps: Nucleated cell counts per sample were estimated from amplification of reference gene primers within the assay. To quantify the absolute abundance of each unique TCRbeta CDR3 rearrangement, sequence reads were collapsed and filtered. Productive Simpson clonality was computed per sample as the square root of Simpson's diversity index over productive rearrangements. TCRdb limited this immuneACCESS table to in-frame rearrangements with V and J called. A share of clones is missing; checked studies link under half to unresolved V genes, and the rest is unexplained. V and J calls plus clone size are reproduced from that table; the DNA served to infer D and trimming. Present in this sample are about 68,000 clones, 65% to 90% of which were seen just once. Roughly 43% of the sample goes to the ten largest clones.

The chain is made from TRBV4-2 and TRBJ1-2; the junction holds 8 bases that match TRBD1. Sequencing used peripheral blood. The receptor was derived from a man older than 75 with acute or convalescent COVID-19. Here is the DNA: TGTGCCAGCAGCCAAGAGGCAGGGGGCACTAACTATGGCTACACCTTC. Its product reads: CASSQEAGGTNYGYTF.